This TCR beta chain was observed in a study of shared clonotypes between healthy human individuals. There are 16 residues in the CDR3. Trimming shortened V by 2 bases and J by 4 bases, and 12 bases separated the two germline ends. The germline V gene has CDR1 MDHEN and CDR2 SYDVKM. Evenly divided among several immunoSEQ plates was the genomic DNA of each subset. Sequenced by immunoSEQ multiplex PCR; TCRdb stores in-frame clones only, minus some. The table lists over a million clones, roughly 97% of them singletons. This receptor was obtained from a man aged 25 to 45 in good health. The sequenced sample consisted of naive CD4+ T cells sorted from blood. Indicated subset: CD45RA+ positively selected. V is TRBV28 and J is TRBJ2-6; D is undetermined. The CDR3 sequence: CASSLLTSYGANVLTF. The CDR3 DNA reads as TGTGCCAGCAGTTTACTCACCTCTTACGGGGCCAACGTCCTGACTTTC.